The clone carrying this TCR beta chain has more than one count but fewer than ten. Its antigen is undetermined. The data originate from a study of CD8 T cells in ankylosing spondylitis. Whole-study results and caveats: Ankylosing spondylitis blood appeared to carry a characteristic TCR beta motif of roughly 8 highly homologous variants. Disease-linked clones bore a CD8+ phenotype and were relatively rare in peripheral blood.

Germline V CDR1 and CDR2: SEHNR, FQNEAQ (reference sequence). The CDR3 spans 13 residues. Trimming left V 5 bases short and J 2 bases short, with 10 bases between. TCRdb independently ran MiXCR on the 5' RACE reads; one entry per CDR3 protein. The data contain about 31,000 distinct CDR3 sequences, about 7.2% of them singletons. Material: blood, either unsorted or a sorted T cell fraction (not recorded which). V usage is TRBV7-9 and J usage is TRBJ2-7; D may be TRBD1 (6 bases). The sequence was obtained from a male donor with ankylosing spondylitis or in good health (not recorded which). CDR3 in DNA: TGTGCCAGCAGCCGGGACAAGGCCTACGAGCAGTACTTC. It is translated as CASSRDKAYEQYF.